The 20 T cell receptor beta chains below come from one sample, sequenced in a study of CD4 and CD8 cells across lung adenocarcinoma regions. From the PCR reads, TCRdb called clonotypes with MiXCR, one entry per CDR3 protein. The repertoire consists of roughly 20,000 distinct CDR3 sequences, with approximately 49% occurring once and the leading ten covering about 22%. The source material was CD8+ T cells from the center of a lung tumor. The receptor set was obtained from a female donor with lung adenocarcinoma. The CD4 and CD8 labels of this study may be unreliable.

The chain couples TRBV6-1 to TRBJ2-7; D possibly corresponds to TRBD1 (6 bases). Trimming left V 5 bases short and J 0 bases short, with 11 bases between. Germline CDR1 reads MNHNS; CDR2 reads SASEGT. The CDR3 sequence is 14 residues long. The CDR3 loop reads CASSPPGDSYEQYF. CDR3 coding DNA: TGTGCCAGCAGTCCACCAGGGGACTCCTACGAGCAGTACTTC.

The chain carries TRBV6-2 or TRBV6-3 and TRBJ2-7; no reliable D call. Trimming pared 6 bases from V and 2 bases from J, leaving 14 bases between. Per the germline V gene, CDR1 is MNHEY and CDR2 is SVGEGT. This CDR3 has 14 residues. CDR3 in amino acids: CASSPPPATYEQYV. Here the CDR3 DNA reads TGTGCCAGCAGCCCGCCGCCAGCTACCTACGAGCAGTACGTC.

This clonotype was observed many times. The J gene is TRBJ1-1, the V gene TRBV10-3; the D is unclear. From germline, CDR1 is ENHRY and CDR2 SYGVKD. Trimming pared 7 bases from V and 0 bases from J, leaving 9 bases between. The CDR3 is 13 residues long. The CDR3 region has the DNA TGTGCCATCACGGCGGGAATGAACACTGAAGCTTTCTTT. Its protein is CAITAGMNTEAFF.

The V and J genes are TRBV10-3 and TRBJ2-4; tentatively, D is TRBD2 (6 bases). The assigned J gene may be wrong: the sequence end matches TRBJ2-5 better. The CDR3 consists of 14 residues. CDR1 is ENHRY and CDR2 is SYGVKD in the germline V gene. The CDR3 protein is CATKVPGDQETQYF. The CDR3 DNA sequence: TGTGCCACCAAGGTCCCGGGAGACCAAGAGACCCAGTACTTC.

V and J are TRBV27 and TRBJ2-3; the D gene is possibly TRBD2 (6 bases). Judging by the DNA end, TRBJ2-7 fits better; the J call may be wrong. The CDR3 has 17 amino acids. CDR1 is MNHEY and CDR2 is SMNVEV in the germline V gene (reference sequence). CDR3 region: CASSAGLGGRSQDTQYF. The CDR3 DNA follows: TGTGCCAGCAGTGCGGGACTTGGCGGCCGCTCCCAAGATACGCAGTACTTC.

This clonotype was seen more than once but under ten times. This chain connects TRBV7-2 to TRBJ2-5, with 10 bases aligning to TRBD2. V trimming: 4 bases; J trimming: 3 bases; junction bases outside the gene matches: 2. The CDR3 is made up of 14 amino acids. CDR1 is SGHTA, CDR2 FQGNSA, per germline. The CDR3 DNA reads TGTGCCAGCAGCTACCTAGCGGGAGAAGAGACCCAGTACTTC. Translation: CASSYLAGEETQYF.

Remarks on this clonotype: One end of the junction fails to match germline, which may point to a read error. The rearrangement joins TRBV7-2 to TRBJ2-3, with 10 positions matching TRBD1. Per the germline V gene, CDR1 is SGHTA and CDR2 is FQGNSA. The CDR3 runs to 14 residues. For the CDR3, the DNA is TGTGCCAGCAGAGCCGGGACAGGGGACTACGAGCAGTACTTT. This codes for CASRAGTGDYEQYF. The whole variable domain, remainder taken from reference TRBV7-2 and TRBJ2-3, is GAGVSQSPSNKVTEKGKDVELRCDPISGHTALYWYRQSLGQGLEFLIYFQGNSAPDKSGLPSDRFSAERTGGSVSTLTIQRTQQEDSAVYLCASRAGTGDYEQYFGPGTRLTVL.

This clonotype was seen repeatedly, ten times or more. This may be a read error, as it is one base from a much larger clone. The chain couples TRBV6-5 to TRBJ2-1; 9 nucleotides line up with TRBD1. Matching the DNA end better, TRBJ2-7 makes the J call doubtful. Germline V gives CDR1 MNHEY, CDR2 SVGAGI. This CDR3 is 16 amino acids long. The CDR3 nucleotides are TGTGCCAGCAGTCGGGGACAGGGAATGTTGTACAATGAGCAGTACTTC. Amino acid sequence: CASSRGQGMLYNEQYF.

The chain carries TRBV6-1 and TRBJ2-1, with 8 positions matching TRBD2. Matching the DNA end better, TRBJ2-7 makes the J call doubtful. Per germline, CDR1 MNHNS and CDR2 SASEGT. CDR3 length: 14 residues. CDR3 region: CASSEAGAGDTQYF. Here the CDR3 DNA reads TGTGCCAGCAGTGAAGCGGGAGCGGGAGATACGCAGTACTTC.

The rearrangement joins TRBV6-8 to TRBJ2-4, with D possibly called TRBD1 or TRBD2 (5 bases each). This CDR3 comprises 14 residues. The germline V gene has CDR1 MNHGY and CDR2 SAAAGT. The CDR3 region is CGGTGLRAKNMQYF. The CDR3 nucleotides read TGTGGCGGCACGGGGCTGAGAGCCAAGAATATGCAGTACTTC.

The V gene is TRBV15, the J gene TRBJ2-1; D gene ambiguous. CDR3 length: 14 residues. Between the trimmed V and J ends, which lost 5 bases and 8 bases, there was a span of 16 bases. The V gene's germline CDR1 is LNHNV and CDR2 YYDKDF (reference sequence). The CDR3 coding sequence is TGTGCCACCAGCGGCTTCGAGCCCCACCATGAGCAGTTCTTC. Translated, it gives CATSGFEPHHEQFF. Complete variable domain (other parts from reference TRBV15 and TRBJ2-1): DAMVIQNPRYQVTQFGKPVTLSCSQTLNHNVMYWYQQKSSQAPKLLFHYYDKDFNNEADTPDNFQSRRPNTSFCFLDIRSPGLGDTAMYLCATSGFEPHHEQFFGPGTRLTVL.

V usage is TRBV28 and J usage is TRBJ2-1; weak D call: TRBD2 (5 bases). Germline V gene sequence: CDR1 MDHEN, CDR2 SYDVKM. The CDR3 has 14 residues. With 2 bases removed from V and 3 bases from J, the gap between germline ends came to 8 bases. The CDR3 DNA is TGTGCCAGCAGTTTAGGTGGGAGCTACAATGAGCAGTTCTTC. Encoded protein: CASSLGGSYNEQFF. Based on the CDR3 plus reference TRBV28 and TRBJ2-1, the full variable domain is DVKVTQSSRYLVKRTGEKVFLECVQDMDHENMFWYRQDPGLGLRLIYFSYDVKMKEKGDIPEGYSVSREKKERFSLILESASTNQTSMYLCASSLGGSYNEQFFGPGTRLTVL.

By proportion, this clonotype is medium-sized. The chain links TRBV27 to TRBJ2-1; TRBD2 aligns across 7 bases. Trimming removed 5 bases from V and 10 bases from J; junction bases left unmatched: 14. The germline CDR1 and CDR2 sequences are MNHEY and SMNVEV (reference sequence). The CDR3 has 15 amino acids. In nucleotides, the CDR3 is TGTGCCAGCAGTGTAACGAGAGGGCCGGGAGGAGAGCAGTTCTTC. This encodes CASSVTRGPGGEQFF.

This clonotype was seen ten or more times. The chain is built from TRBV4-1 and TRBJ2-1; 10 nucleotides align to TRBD2. The CDR3 has 16 amino acids. The germline gives CDR1 MGHRA, CDR2 YSYEKL. V was clipped by 2 bases and J by 7 bases; unmatched bases: 8. CDR3 nucleotide sequence: TGCGCCAGCAGCCAACCGGGACTAGCGCGTGAGAATGAGCAGTTCTTC. Translating it yields CASSQPGLARENEQFF.

This clonotype is large in the sample. The chain carries TRBV27 and TRBJ2-3, with TRBD2 matching over 7 bases. The germline CDR1 and CDR2 sequences are MNHEY and SMNVEV (reference sequence). This CDR3 comprises 15 residues. The junction had 12 bases not matched to a gene; V was cut back by 6 bases and J by 6 bases. CDR3 sequence: CASRRRAGLSDTQYF. CDR3 bases: TGTGCCAGCAGGAGGAGAGCGGGATTGTCGGATACGCAGTATTTT.

This clonotype was recorded at least ten times. This sequence joins TRBV10-2 and TRBJ1-6; the D gene is possibly TRBD1 (5 bases). Germline V gene sequence: CDR1 WSHSY, CDR2 SAAADI. Trimming took off 11 bases at V and 9 bases at J, with 17 bases between the two ends. This CDR3 contains 13 residues. In DNA form, the CDR3 reads TGCGCCGGATCGGGGGGGTTTGGTTCACCCCTCCACTTT. Protein: CAGSGGFGSPLHF.

Remarks on this clonotype: Germline is not matched at one junction end, which may reflect a read error. V is TRBV7-3 and J is TRBJ2-3; D gene unclear. There are 15 residues in the CDR3. Per germline, CDR1 SGHTA and CDR2 FQGTGA. The CDR3: CASRKASRSPETQYF. CDR3 nucleotides: TGTGCCAGCAGGAAAGCGAGCCGTAGCCCAGAGACGCAGTATTTT.

This clonotype has a count of ten or more. V is TRBV27 and J is TRBJ2-1; 7 nucleotides align to TRBD2. The V and J ends lost 7 bases and 0 bases, in that order; junction bases with no gene match: 9. CDR1 is MNHEY, CDR2 SMNVEV, per germline (reference sequence). The CDR3 is made up of 16 amino acids. The CDR3 DNA sequence: TGTGCCAGCACGACGGGGCGGGAGAGCTCCTACAATGAGCAGTTCTTC. It encodes CASTTGRESSYNEQFF.

The chain recombines TRBV6-1 with TRBJ2-5; 12 bases are a match to TRBD1. The V gene's germline CDR1 is MNHNS and CDR2 SASEGT. J gave up 5 bases and V 6 bases, and 10 bases lay outside the gene matches. This CDR3 region has 16 residues. This CDR3 reads CASSARDRGLRETQYF. Here the CDR3 DNA reads TGTGCCAGCAGCGCCCGGGACAGGGGGCTAAGGGAGACCCAGTACTTC.

This clonotype was detected many times. The V call is TRBV4-1, the J call TRBJ2-5, with D tentatively TRBD2 (6 bases). V was pared by 1 base and J by 2 bases, with 11 bases between. The CDR3 is 15 amino acids. The germline V gene encodes CDR1 MGHRA and CDR2 YSYEKL. The CDR3 DNA reads as TGCGCCAGCAGCCAAGGCGGGACCAAACAAGAGACCCAGTACTTC. Translation: CASSQGGTKQETQYF.